This T cell receptor (beta chain) was sequenced during a study of CD8 T cells in ankylosing spondylitis. The study's findings and limits: Relatively scarce in peripheral blood, disease-linked clones were CD8+. Before this, some motif variants had been reported in reactive arthritis synovial fluid and blood. A TCR beta motif made of about eight highly homologous variants seemed typical of ankylosing spondylitis blood. Enrichment of disease-linked clones was reportedly significant in matched ankylosing spondylitis synovial fluid.

Library preparation for TCR beta used quantitative 5'-RACE with molecular barcodes. TCRdb analysed the 5' RACE reads with MiXCR anew, one entry per CDR3 protein. The repertoire holds fewer than 650,000 distinct CDR3 sequences, with 10% to 15% as singletons. This CDR3 has 15 amino acids. The V and J ends lost 0 bases and 4 bases respectively, with 13 bases between them. CDR1 is GTSNPN and CDR2 is SVGIG in the germline V gene (reference sequence). This clonotype came up many times. What it recognizes is unknown. The chain joins TRBV30 to TRBJ1-5; perhaps TRBD1 as D (5 bases). The clonotype was recovered from a male donor with ankylosing spondylitis. Specimen: blood, either unsorted or a sorted T cell fraction (not recorded which). CDR3 nucleotides: TGTGCCTGGAGTGTAGGAACCAAGGGGAATCAGCCCCAGCATTTT. This translates into CAWSVGTKGNQPQHF.